This T cell receptor (beta chain) was captured in a study of lymphopenia after photon versus proton radiotherapy. General study findings and limits: Only patients who died were analyzed for survival; proton advantage is unproven.

Comment on this clone: Its specificity is not known.

The protocol was immunoSEQ multiplex PCR, while the TCRdb copy is restricted to in-frame clones and leaves out a portion. The table includes about 7,300 clones, roughly nine tenths detected once. This CDR3 region has 16 residues. Germline assignment: CDR1 LNHDA and CDR2 SQIVND (reference sequence). V dropped 4 bases and J dropped 7; count of bases not matched to a gene: 10. This chain links TRBV19 with TRBJ2-2; 9 nucleotides agree with TRBD1. This TCR came from a man aged 55 to 70 with cholangiocarcinoma. The sample here was peripheral blood, taken from a patient treated with photon-based radiotherapy. For the CDR3, the DNA is TGTGCCAGTAGTACCACCGGGACAGGGTTCTTCGGGGAGCTGTTTTTT. This gives the protein CASSTTGTGFFGELFF.